The 32 T cell receptor beta chains below were found in one sample sequenced in a study of T cell repertoires in aging, cancer and after chemotherapy. The template was genomic DNA from peripheral blood, not RNA. Rearranged V-D-J TRB sequences were amplified with a mixed TRB-A/B primer pool. TCRdb re-called the multiplex PCR reads with MiXCR, one entry per CDR3 protein. The profile shows 3,500 to 5,500 distinct CDR3 sequences, 55% to 70% of them singletons. The sample taken for sequencing was blood. The origin of the receptors is a human donor with a solid tumor.

This clonotype turned up a few times. The chain couples TRBV6-5 to TRBJ1-1; D might be TRBD1 (6 bases). Germline lookup yields CDR1 MNHEY and CDR2 SVGAGI. V gave up 5 bases and J gave up 11 bases, with 21 bases separating them. The CDR3 consists of 14 residues. The CDR3: CASSQEWGAMKAFF. For the CDR3, the DNA is TGTGCCAGCAGTCAAGAATGGGGGGCAATGAAGGCTTTCTTT.

This clonotype was seen a handful of times. This sequence joins TRBV7-2 and TRBJ1-2; possibly TRBD1 for D (5 bases). Germline CDR1 SGHTA, CDR2 FQGNSA. The CDR3 runs to 13 residues. Trimming removed 5 bases from V and 2 bases from J, with 9 bases in between. CDR3 nucleotides: TGTGCCAGCAGCGGGCAGGGAAACTATGGCTACACCTTC. Its translation is CASSGQGNYGYTF.

V is TRBV19 and J is TRBJ1-5; TRBD1 matches at 7 bases. Per germline, CDR1 LNHDA and CDR2 SQIVND (reference sequence). The CDR3 loop spans 15 amino acids. J lost 4 bases, V lost 1 base, and 4 bases had no gene match. CDR3 coding DNA: TGTGCCAGTAGTATAGGCAGGGGGTGGAATCAGCCCCAGCATTTT. Encoded protein: CASSIGRGWNQPQHF. Full variable domain (outside the CDR3, taken from reference TRBV19 and TRBJ1-5): DGGITQSPKYLFRKEGQNVTLSCEQNLNHDAMYWYRQDPGQGLRLIYYSQIVNDFQKGDIAEGYSVSREKKESFPLTVTSAQKNPTAFYLCASSIGRGWNQPQHFGDGTRLSIL.

The chain combines TRBV29-1 with TRBJ2-1; unclear D gene. The V gene's germline CDR1 is SQVTM and CDR2 ANQGSEA. This CDR3 region has 14 residues. V was trimmed by 7 bases and J by 9 bases, leaving 22 bases between them. CDR3 in amino acids: CSGRTLGSYGEQFF. In nucleotides, the CDR3 is TGCAGCGGCCGGACCCTTGGGTCGTACGGTGAGCAGTTCTTC.

The chain is built from TRBV5-8 and TRBJ1-1; D is possibly TRBD1 (6 bases). This CDR3 has 14 amino acids. Germline CDR1 reads SGHTS; CDR2 reads YDEGEE. V lost 2 bases and J lost 4, with 12 bases in between. The CDR3 nucleotides read TGTGCCAGCAGCTTAGGACAGTTGGGCACTGAAGCTTTCTTT. Translated: CASSLGQLGTEAFF. Full variable domain (rest looked up from reference TRBV5-8 and TRBJ1-1): EAGVTQSPTHLIKTRGQQATLRCSPISGHTSVYWYQQALGLGLQFLLWYDEGEERNRGNFPPRFSGRQFPNYSSELNVNALELEDSALYLCASSLGQLGTEAFFGQGTRLTVV.

The chain couples TRBV5-6 to TRBJ1-2; 7 bases align to TRBD1. Unmatched junction bases numbered 12, after V lost 4 bases and J lost 6 bases. The germline gives CDR1 SGHDT, CDR2 YYEEEE. This CDR3 spans 15 amino acids. CDR3 nucleotide sequence: TGTGCCAGCAGCACGATCGACAGGGAGGGGAATGGCTACACCTTC. This sequence encodes CASSTIDREGNGYTF.

This chain uses TRBV19 with TRBJ2-7; 10 bases align to TRBD1. Germline loops: CDR1 LNHDA, CDR2 SQIVND (reference sequence). The CDR3 runs to 15 residues. Losses at the gene ends were 5 bases for V and 3 bases for J; bases not matched to a gene: 7. CDR3 bases: TGTGCCAGTAGTGACAGGGGGCAAACCTTCTACGAGCAGTACTTC. This sequence encodes CASSDRGQTFYEQYF.

The V and J genes are TRBV11-2 and TRBJ1-1; D is uncertain. V was cut by 5 bases and J by 0 bases, with 7 bases left in between. This CDR3 region has 13 residues. Germline V gene sequence: CDR1 SGHAT, CDR2 FQNNGV. The chain's CDR3 is CASSNSMNTEAFF. The CDR3 DNA follows: TGTGCCAGCAGCAATAGCATGAACACTGAAGCTTTCTTT.

V usage is TRBV6-5 and J usage is TRBJ1-1; no reliable D call. Germline CDR1 MNHEY, CDR2 SVGAGI. Trimming took off 8 bases at V and 0 bases at J, with 7 bases between the two ends. The CDR3 sequence is 12 residues long. The CDR3 DNA follows: TGTGCCAGCGGTGCGATGAACACTGAAGCTTTCTTT. This translates into CASGAMNTEAFF.

V and J are TRBV5-4 and TRBJ2-6; D possibly matches TRBD1 or TRBD2 (5 bases each). Germline V gene data show CDR1 as SGHNT and CDR2 as YYREEE (reference sequence). The length of the CDR3 is 16 residues. The ends were cut back, 4 bases at V and 2 bases at J, with 13 bases in the middle. CDR3 DNA: TGTGCCAGCAGCCCCCAAGGGACGGCTGGGGCCAACGTCCTGACTTTC. Residues: CASSPQGTAGANVLTF. Using reference TRBV5-4 and TRBJ2-6 for the parts outside the CDR3, the full variable domain is ETGVTQSPTHLIKTRGQQVTLRCSSQSGHNTVSWYQQALGQGPQFIFQYYREEENGRGNFPPRFSGLQFPNYSSELNVNALELDDSALYLCASSPQGTAGANVLTFGAGSRLTVL.

This clonotype was seen a single time. The genes are TRBV5-5 and TRBJ1-2; D may be TRBD1 (6 bases). The CDR3 contains 14 residues. Deletions cut 2 bases from V and 2 bases from J, with 10 bases between. The germline gives CDR1 SGHKS, CDR2 YYEKEE (reference sequence). The CDR3 reads CASSFGTQNYGYTF. For the CDR3, the DNA is TGTGCCAGCAGCTTCGGGACACAGAACTATGGCTACACCTTC.

By sample share, this clonotype is large. V usage is TRBV19 and J usage is TRBJ2-2; no definite D call. The CDR3 is made up of 13 amino acids. CDR1 is LNHDA and CDR2 is SQIVND in the germline V gene (reference sequence). The V end lost 6 bases, the J end lost 3 bases, and 8 bases lay between the germline ends. This chain's CDR3 is CASSLLYTGELFF. The CDR3 coding sequence is TGTGCCAGTAGCTTACTCTACACCGGGGAGCTGTTTTTT.

V and J are TRBV15 and TRBJ2-7, with a weak D call TRBD1 (6 bases). The length of the CDR3 is 15 residues. Trimming stripped 1 base from V and 5 bases from J, with 15 bases between. In germline, CDR1 is LNHNV, CDR2 YYDKDF (reference sequence). In nucleotides, the CDR3 is TGTGCCACCAGCAGAGGTAACAGGGTGGGGAACGAGCAGTACTTC. Translated, it gives CATSRGNRVGNEQYF.

This chain uses TRBV6-5 with TRBJ2-1; 9 bases match TRBD1. This CDR3 is 14 amino acids long. CDR1 and CDR2 from the germline V gene are MNHEY and SVGAGI. V shed 11 bases and J 4 bases; nucleotides not matched to a gene: 9. The CDR3 DNA reads TGTGCCTGTTCGGGGACAGGGCTTTACAATGAGCAGTTCTTC. Translation: CACSGTGLYNEQFF.

This clonotype was detected once. The chain couples TRBV11-2 to TRBJ2-1, with D unresolved. Germline values: CDR1 SGHAT, CDR2 FQNNGV. The V end lost 4 bases, the J end lost 2 bases, and 9 bases lay between the germline ends. This CDR3 spans 14 amino acids. CDR3 coding DNA: TGTGCCAGCAGCTCACCTAGGGCCTACAATGAGCAGTTCTTC. Translation: CASSSPRAYNEQFF.

This chain uses TRBV4-1 with TRBJ2-6; 12 bases agree with TRBD1. Germline CDR1 and CDR2: MGHRA and YSYEKL. This CDR3 is built from 18 residues. The trim removed 2 bases at V and 2 bases at J, leaving 4 bases unmatched. The CDR3 DNA sequence: TGCGCCAGCAGCCAATGGGACAGGGGGCTGGCTGGGGCCAACGTCCTGACTTTC. Its translation is CASSQWDRGLAGANVLTF.

The rearrangement links TRBV7-2 to TRBJ2-7; D call uncertain. Germline CDR1 is SGHTA and CDR2 is FQGNSA. CDR3 length equals 14 residues. The V gene lost 5 bases and the J gene lost 0 bases, with 11 bases spanning the gap. The CDR3: CASSVGRVSYEQYF. As DNA, the CDR3 is TGTGCCAGCAGCGTCGGACGGGTCTCCTACGAGCAGTACTTC.

This chain links TRBV20-1 with TRBJ2-1; D not certain. V dropped 6 bases and J dropped 0 bases, with 12 bases sitting between them. The germline V gene encodes CDR1 DFQATT and CDR2 SNEGSKA (reference sequence). The CDR3 has 14 residues. The CDR3: CSAFPPYSYNEQFF. The DNA of the CDR3 is TGCAGTGCATTTCCCCCCTACTCCTACAATGAGCAGTTCTTC.

The rearrangement uses TRBV2 and TRBJ1-5; the match to TRBD1 covers 7 bases. The CDR3 has 14 amino acids. Germline V gene sequence: CDR1 SNHLY, CDR2 FYNNEI. V shed 7 bases, J shed 5 bases, and the junction held 8 bases outside the gene matches. CDR3 nucleotide sequence: TGTGCCAGCACCGGTGACAGGGCCCATCAGCCCCAGCATTTT. Its protein product is CASTGDRAHQPQHF.

The rearrangement joins TRBV5-1 to TRBJ1-1, with a tentative D call TRBD1 (6 bases). Trimming stripped 6 bases from V and 2 bases from J, with 20 bases between. The CDR3 is made up of 16 amino acids. Germline V CDR1 and CDR2: SGHRS, YFSETQ. In DNA form, the CDR3 reads TGCGCCAGCACACCGGGACGGGGGGCTTTAAACACTGAAGCTTTCTTT. This gives the protein CASTPGRGALNTEAFF.

The V gene is TRBV7-2, the J gene TRBJ1-6, with 7 bases matching TRBD1. V shed 6 bases and J 7 bases; nucleotides not matched to a gene: 6. CDR1 is SGHTA, CDR2 FQGNSA, per germline. The CDR3 spans 14 residues. The CDR3 bases are TGTGCCAGCAGTCATCCAGGGGGGAATTCACCCCTCCACTTT. Protein: CASSHPGGNSPLHF. The variable domain in full, completed from reference TRBV7-2 and TRBJ1-6, reads GAGVSQSPSNKVTEKGKDVELRCDPISGHTALYWYRQSLGQGLEFLIYFQGNSAPDKSGLPSDRFSAERTGGSVSTLTIQRTQQEDSAVYLCASSHPGGNSPLHFGNGTRLTVT.

The chain employs TRBV20-1 and TRBJ1-1; no reliable D call. The V end lost 5 bases, the J end lost 3 bases, and 13 bases lay between the germline ends. There are 13 residues in the CDR3. CDR1 is DFQATT and CDR2 is SNEGSKA in the germline V gene (reference sequence). The chain's CDR3 is CSAPLARDTEAFF. In DNA, the CDR3 is TGCAGTGCTCCGCTAGCGCGCGACACTGAAGCTTTCTTT.

This clonotype was counted a few times. The V call is TRBV11-2, the J call TRBJ1-2; D remains ambiguous. Deletions cut 5 bases from V and 3 bases from J, with 13 bases between. The germline gives CDR1 SGHAT, CDR2 FQNNGV. The CDR3 totals 14 residues. In DNA form, the CDR3 reads TGTGCCAGCAGCCGAACCTCAGTCGACTATGGCTACACCTTC. Protein: CASSRTSVDYGYTF.

This chain connects TRBV7-2 to TRBJ1-6; D is uncertain. This CDR3 has 13 amino acids. Looked up from germline, CDR1 is SGHTA and CDR2 is FQGNSA. Trimming removed 0 bases at V and 7 bases at J, with 4 bases between. The CDR3 protein is CASSLAANSPLHF. The CDR3 coding sequence is TGTGCCAGCAGCTTAGCGGCGAATTCACCCCTCCACTTT.

The chain recombines TRBV5-5 with TRBJ2-2; D gene unclear. Germline CDR1 reads SGHKS; CDR2 reads YYEKEE (reference sequence). The CDR3 runs to 18 residues. V was clipped by 0 bases and J by 0 bases, with 15 bases between them. The CDR3 sequence is CASSLEPENPSNTGELFF. In DNA form, the CDR3 reads TGTGCCAGCAGCTTGGAACCTGAAAACCCATCGAACACCGGGGAGCTGTTTTTT.

Here the CDR3 reads CSARGTVRGRSYNEQFF. Written as DNA, the CDR3 is TGCAGTGCTCGTGGCACGGTACGGGGCCGCTCCTACAATGAGCAGTTCTTC. This chain joins TRBV20-1 and TRBJ2-1; perhaps D is TRBD1 or TRBD2 (5 bases each). The V gene lost 5 bases and the J gene lost 0 bases, with 20 bases spanning the gap. The CDR3 has 17 amino acids. Per the germline V gene, CDR1 is DFQATT and CDR2 is SNEGSKA (reference sequence).

The V call is TRBV11-3, the J call TRBJ2-3; D may be TRBD1 (6 bases). The CDR3 covers 15 residues. Germline values: CDR1 SGHNT, CDR2 YENEEA. V dropped 6 bases and J dropped 4 bases, with 17 bases sitting between them. CDR3 DNA: TGTGCCAGCAGTCTAACAGGGATAGCCGCAGATACGCAGTATTTT. Its translation: CASSLTGIAADTQYF.

J is TRBJ1-1 and V is TRBV7-9, with D perhaps matching TRBD1 (6 bases). The CDR3 extends over 13 amino acids. V lost 5 bases and J 7 bases, leaving 14 bases between the germline ends. Germline values: CDR1 SEHNR, CDR2 FQNEAQ (reference sequence). The CDR3 protein is CASSLGAPREAFF. CDR3 sequence (DNA): TGTGCCAGCAGCCTGGGGGCACCACGTGAAGCTTTCTTT.

This clonotype has only a few counts. The chain is built from TRBV5-4 and TRBJ2-2, with TRBD1 matching 9 bases. Germline CDR1 is SGHNT and CDR2 is YYREEE (reference sequence). Germline trimming cut 2 bases from V and 4 bases from J; bases unmatched to any gene: 3. The CDR3 covers 15 residues. The CDR3: CASSFETGGTGELFF. The CDR3 DNA follows: TGTGCCAGCAGCTTCGAGACAGGGGGCACCGGGGAGCTGTTTTTT. The entire variable domain, with the rest obtained from reference TRBV5-4 and TRBJ2-2, is as follows: ETGVTQSPTHLIKTRGQQVTLRCSSQSGHNTVSWYQQALGQGPQFIFQYYREEENGRGNFPPRFSGLQFPNYSSELNVNALELDDSALYLCASSFETGGTGELFFGEGSRLTVL.

This chain connects TRBV20-1 to TRBJ2-3; 10 nucleotides align to TRBD2. V was pared by 6 bases and J by 1 base, with 7 bases of the junction left unmatched. Germline V gene lookup returns CDR1 DFQATT and CDR2 SNEGSKA (reference sequence). This CDR3 comprises 15 residues. The DNA for the CDR3 is TGCAGTGCCAGCGGGAGGGCCGTGGGCACAGATACGCAGTATTTT. Translation gives CSASGRAVGTDTQYF.

The sample holds one count of this clonotype. The rearrangement links TRBV7-2 to TRBJ2-5; maybe TRBD2 (5 bases). Germline V lookup: CDR1 SGHTA, CDR2 FQGNSA. With 3 bases removed from V and 4 bases from J, the gap between germline ends came to 9 bases. The CDR3 runs 13 residues. CDR3 coding DNA: TGTGCCAGCAGCTTGGGCCGGGGAGAGACCCAGTACTTC. This translates into CASSLGRGETQYF. Full variable domain (missing parts from reference TRBV7-2 and TRBJ2-5): GAGVSQSPSNKVTEKGKDVELRCDPISGHTALYWYRQSLGQGLEFLIYFQGNSAPDKSGLPSDRFSAERTGGSVSTLTIQRTQQEDSAVYLCASSLGRGETQYFGPGTRLLVL.

V is TRBV27 and J is TRBJ1-4; 8 bases align to TRBD1. Germline trimming cut 5 bases from V and 7 bases from J; bases unmatched to any gene: 9. The germline CDR1 and CDR2 sequences are MNHEY and SMNVEV (reference sequence). There are 15 residues in the CDR3. CDR3 loop: CASSAQRTGSEKLFF. The CDR3 nucleotides are TGTGCCAGCAGTGCTCAAAGGACAGGGAGTGAAAAACTGTTTTTT.